These 9 T cell receptor beta chains were sequenced from one sample in a study. TCRdb called the 5' RACE reads again in MiXCR, with one record for every CDR3 protein. Among just under 65,000 distinct CDR3 sequences, about 22% were seen once, and the ten largest hold about 3%. Specimen: memory CD4+ T cells sorted from a lymph node. Subset denoted: memory CD4+ T cells, CD4+CD45RO+CD25-. Receptors originate from a female donor with breast cancer.

This clonotype was counted many times. V usage is TRBV20-1 and J usage is TRBJ1-1; D remains ambiguous. The V gene's germline CDR1 is DFQATT and CDR2 SNEGSKA (reference sequence). This CDR3 spans 14 amino acids. The germline V and J ends were trimmed by 5 bases and 2 bases, with 15 bases remaining between them. CDR3 protein: CSAETDRLNTEAFF. For the CDR3, the DNA is TGCAGTGCTGAGACGGACCGTCTTAACACTGAAGCTTTCTTT.

The chain uses TRBV28 and TRBJ2-3; TRBD2 aligns across 7 bases. Losses at the gene ends were 10 bases for V and 3 bases for J; bases not matched to a gene: 13. CDR3 length: 15 residues. Germline CDR1 MDHEN, CDR2 SYDVKM. The CDR3 reads CATNMGEGETDTQYF. CDR3 nucleotides: TGTGCCACAAATATGGGGGAGGGAGAAACAGATACGCAGTATTTT.

As regards this clonotype: The CDR3 ends on some other residue instead of the conserved phenylalanine or tryptophan, so this is likely a read error. V and J are TRBV5-1 and TRBJ1-1, with D uncertain. Germline V lookup: CDR1 SGHRS, CDR2 YFSETQ. The CDR3 sequence is 11 residues long. V lost 5 bases and J lost 1, with 3 bases in between. CDR3 nucleotides: TGCGCCAGCAGACAGAACACTGAAGCTTTCCTT. It specifies CASRQNTEAFL.

The chain combines TRBV11-2 with TRBJ2-7; 11 nucleotides match TRBD1. CDR1 and CDR2 (germline): SGHAT, FQNNGV. This CDR3 contains 17 residues. The V and J ends lost 1 base and 3 bases, in that order; junction bases with no gene match: 8. The CDR3 reads CASSLGGDRGDGYEQYF. Here the CDR3 DNA reads TGTGCCAGCAGCTTAGGAGGGGACAGGGGGGACGGCTACGAGCAGTACTTC.

In the case of this clonotype: One end of the junction fails to match germline, which may point to a read error. The chain uses TRBV2 and TRBJ2-7; 8 bases are a match to TRBD1. CDR1 SNHLY and CDR2 FYNNEI come from the germline V gene. The CDR3 is 14 amino acids. The CDR3 loop is CASSAGQGPYERYF. The CDR3 DNA sequence: TGTGCCAGCAGTGCCGGACAGGGCCCCTACGAGCGGTACTTC.

This clonotype was recorded many times. This chain uses TRBV5-1 with TRBJ2-3; the D is unclear. The CDR3 is made up of 13 amino acids. The ends were cut back, 4 bases at V and 0 bases at J, with 6 bases in the middle. The germline V gene has CDR1 SGHRS and CDR2 YFSETQ. As DNA, the CDR3 is TGCGCCAGCAGCACCGGAAGCACAGATACGCAGTATTTT. It yields the protein CASSTGSTDTQYF.

With respect to this clonotype: A much larger clone sits a single nucleotide away, making a read error possible. The V gene is TRBV12-3 or TRBV12-4, the J gene TRBJ2-5, with D perhaps assigned TRBD1 or TRBD2 (5 bases each). The CDR3 length is 14 residues. V was shortened by 5 bases and J by 5 bases, with 15 bases between the two germline ends. CDR3 bases: TGTGCCAGCAGTGTTGGGGGAGTCCGGGAGACCCAGTACTTC. This sequence encodes CASSVGGVRETQYF.

This clonotype was counted many times. The chain links TRBV15 to TRBJ2-5; D is ambiguous. The V gene's germline CDR1 is LNHNV and CDR2 YYDKDF (reference sequence). Trimming removed 0 bases from V and 5 bases from J, with 4 bases in between. The CDR3 covers 12 residues. The CDR3 sequence is CATSRDVETQYF. In nucleotides, the CDR3 is TGTGCCACCAGCAGAGATGTCGAGACCCAGTACTTC.

The chain links TRBV20-1 to TRBJ2-5; no clear D. The germline V gene encodes CDR1 DFQATT and CDR2 SNEGSKA (reference sequence). V was clipped by 5 bases and J by 1 base, with 14 bases between them. The length of the CDR3 is 14 residues. The CDR3 DNA reads TGCAGTGCTCCCTCATCCTTCCCCCAAGAGACCCAGTACTTC. Translating gives CSAPSSFPQETQYF.